The next 9 T cell receptor beta chains were all read from a single sample in a study of T cells in Graves' hyperthyroidism and ophthalmopathy. TCR beta CDR3 region amplification was performed from RNA transcripts. Using the HTBI primer set, a first-round RT-PCR was run on the TCR CDR3. TCRdb analysed the multiplex PCR reads with MiXCR anew, one entry per CDR3 protein. The repertoire holds 700,000 to 950,000 distinct CDR3 sequences, with just over 35% as singletons. The sequencing input was blood. All receptors come from a woman aged 40-49 years with Graves' hyperthyroidism.

V usage is TRBV10-3 and J usage is TRBJ1-1; 11 nucleotides agree with TRBD1. The CDR3 covers 14 residues. The V and J ends lost 3 bases and 11 bases, in that order; junction bases with no gene match: 8. Germline assignment: CDR1 ENHRY and CDR2 SYGVKD. DNA of the CDR3: TGTGCCATCAGTGAACCGGACAGGGGGCGATGGGCTTTCTTT. The encoded protein is CAISEPDRGRWAFF.

V gene TRBV9 combines with J gene TRBJ1-6; D not resolved. V lost 5 bases and J lost 4, with 13 bases in between. The CDR3 is made up of 15 amino acids. Germline values: CDR1 SGDLS, CDR2 YYNGEE. The CDR3 region has the DNA TGTGCCAGCAGAGACCCCGCCGGTTATAATTCACCCCTCCACTTT. Translated, it gives CASRDPAGYNSPLHF.

This clonotype was counted ten times or more. The chain uses TRBV10-3 and TRBJ2-7, with TRBD2 as a possible D gene (6 bases). The CDR3 length is 14 residues. CDR1 and CDR2 from the germline V gene are ENHRY and SYGVKD. Trimming stripped 2 bases from V and 4 bases from J, with 12 bases between. CDR3 loop: CAISEMSSVYEQYF. The CDR3 region has the DNA TGTGCCATCAGTGAGATGTCTAGCGTTTACGAGCAGTACTTC.

As for this clonotype: One junction end does not reproduce the germline sequence, and a read error may be involved. The chain has TRBV9 and TRBJ2-6; possibly TRBD1 or TRBD2 for D (5 bases each). CDR3 length: 15 amino acids. Per the germline V gene, CDR1 is SGDLS and CDR2 is YYNGEE. DNA of the CDR3: TGTGCCAGCAGCGTAGGGGGGTCCGGGGTCAACGTCCTGACTTTC. Its protein is CASSVGGSGVNVLTF.

V gene TRBV15 combines with J gene TRBJ2-1; D uncertain. CDR1 is LNHNV, CDR2 YYDKDF, per germline (reference sequence). The V end lost 0 bases, the J end lost 10 bases, and 16 bases lay between the germline ends. CDR3 length equals 15 residues. The CDR3 is CATSRDREPAREQFF. The CDR3, as DNA: TGTGCCACCAGCAGAGATCGCGAGCCTGCAAGGGAGCAGTTCTTC.

This chain connects TRBV20-1 to TRBJ2-2, with unresolved D. Germline CDR1 and CDR2: DFQATT and SNEGSKA (reference sequence). The CDR3 has 11 amino acids. V lost 5 bases and J lost 7, with 8 bases in between. The CDR3 sequence is CSAQPLGELFF. The CDR3 DNA is TGCAGTGCTCAGCCTCTCGGGGAGCTGTTTTTT.

Comment on this clonotype: At one of its ends the junction is not consistent with the germline gene, which may arise from a read error. J is TRBJ2-5 and V is TRBV7-9; D might be TRBD2 (7 bases). CDR3 length equals 17 residues. CDR1 is SEHNR, CDR2 FQNEAQ, per germline (reference sequence). The CDR3 loop is CASSQTTVRGARETQYF. DNA for the CDR3: TGCGCCAGCAGCCAAACGACCGTCCGGGGGGCGAGAGAGACCCAGTACTTC. Supplemented by reference TRBV7-9 and TRBJ2-5, the full variable domain reads DTGVSQNPRHKITKRGQNVTFRCDPISEHNRLYWYRQTLGQGPEFLTYFQNEAQLEKSRLLSDRFSAERPKGSFSTLEIQRTEQGDSAMYLCASSQTTVRGARETQYFGPGTRLLVL.

Note on this clonotype: One end of the junction does not line up with germline, which may come from a read error. The chain combines TRBV12-3 or TRBV12-4 with TRBJ2-3; D not certain. The CDR3 length is 13 residues. CDR3 in DNA: TGTGCCAGCAGTTTAGACCTCGCCCCCTGGGTGAATTTT. This translates into CASSLDLAPWVNF.

The chain joins TRBV29-1 to TRBJ2-5; tentatively, D is TRBD2 (5 bases). The CDR3 runs 13 residues. Germline CDR1 and CDR2: SQVTM and ANQGSEA. V was trimmed by 1 base and J by 5 bases, leaving 11 bases between them. In DNA form, the CDR3 reads TGCAGCGTTGAAGCCCCCCCGGGGGAGACCCAGTACTTC. As protein: CSVEAPPGETQYF.